Listed below are T cell receptor beta chains from one sample, sequenced in a study of T cells in Graves' hyperthyroidism and ophthalmopathy. From the multiplex PCR reads, TCRdb called clonotypes with MiXCR, one entry per CDR3 protein. The table records around 690,000 distinct CDR3 sequences, roughly a sixth of them present only once. Sequences were obtained from blood. The origin of the receptors is a man aged 45-60 years with Graves' hyperthyroidism. The CDR3 runs from the conserved cysteine through the conserved F or W. The order of the fields is V gene, D gene, CDR3 length, J gene, clone size, CDR3 protein, CDR3 DNA. A D gene is named only where the DNA matches it firmly. Clone size is stated in some rows and not others, as once, few, many or a class when expanded.

v_call: TRBV20-1; d_call: TRBD1; cdr3_length: 15; j_call: TRBJ1-6; clone_size: -; cdr3_aa: CSARGQGVGFSPLHF; cdr3_nt: TGCAGTGCTAGAGGACAGGGGGTCGGCTTTTCACCCCTCCACTTT
v_call: TRBV12-3/TRBV12-4; d_call: -; cdr3_length: 16; j_call: TRBJ1-5; clone_size: -; cdr3_aa: CASGPRDPYSNQPQHF; cdr3_nt: TGTGCCAGCGGACCTAGGGACCCTTATAGCAATCAGCCCCAGCATTTT
v_call: TRBV11-2; d_call: TRBD2; cdr3_length: 17; j_call: TRBJ2-3; clone_size: many; cdr3_aa: CASSAGEESRSTDTQYF; cdr3_nt: TGTGCCAGCAGTGCGGGGGAAGAAAGCAGGAGCACAGATACGCAGTATTTT
v_call: TRBV12-5; d_call: -; cdr3_length: 13; j_call: TRBJ1-1; clone_size: many; cdr3_aa: CASGLQGSTEAFF; cdr3_nt: TGTGCTAGTGGTTTGCAGGGGAGTACTGAAGCTTTCTTT
v_call: TRBV12-3/TRBV12-4; d_call: TRBD2; cdr3_length: 17; j_call: TRBJ2-5; clone_size: -; cdr3_aa: CASSNYWTSGTQETQYF; cdr3_nt: TGTGCCAGCAGTAATTACTGGACTAGCGGGACCCAAGAGACCCAGTACTTC
v_call: TRBV10-3; d_call: TRBD1; cdr3_length: 15; j_call: TRBJ1-1; clone_size: many; cdr3_aa: CAIKNPGQGGREAFF; cdr3_nt: TGTGCCATCAAGAATCCGGGACAGGGGGGGCGGGAAGCTTTCTTT
v_call: TRBV12-3/TRBV12-4; d_call: -; cdr3_length: 15; j_call: TRBJ1-5; clone_size: many; cdr3_aa: CASSSGTGGNQPQHF; cdr3_nt: TGTGCCAGCAGTTCTGGCACCGGGGGCAATCAGCCCCAGCATTTT
v_call: TRBV6-1; d_call: -; cdr3_length: 15; j_call: TRBJ1-4; clone_size: -; cdr3_aa: CASSEAGLLNEKLFF; cdr3_nt: TGTGCCAGCAGTGAAGCGGGACTCCTTAATGAAAAACTGTTTTTT
v_call: TRBV3-1; d_call: TRBD1; cdr3_length: 13; j_call: TRBJ2-1; clone_size: once; cdr3_aa: CASSLGQGVQQFF; cdr3_nt: TGTGCCAGCAGCCTGGGACAGGGGGTTCAGCAGTTCTTC
v_call: TRBV29-1; d_call: TRBD1; cdr3_length: 14; j_call: TRBJ2-7; clone_size: once; cdr3_aa: CSVERDRELGEQYF; cdr3_nt: TGCAGCGTTGAGAGGGACAGGGAATTGGGAGAGCAGTACTTC
v_call: TRBV7-9; d_call: TRBD1; cdr3_length: 14; j_call: TRBJ1-1; clone_size: many; cdr3_aa: CASSRTGGDTEAFF; cdr3_nt: TGTGCCAGCAGCCGTACAGGGGGCGACACTGAAGCTTTCTTT
v_call: TRBV4-1; d_call: TRBD2; cdr3_length: 16; j_call: TRBJ2-7; clone_size: few; cdr3_aa: CASSQDLHSGSYEQYF; cdr3_nt: TGCGCCAGCAGCCAAGACCTCCATAGCGGGAGCTACGAGCAGTACTTC
v_call: TRBV28; d_call: TRBD1; cdr3_length: 13; j_call: TRBJ1-2; clone_size: many; cdr3_aa: CASGLGQDYGYTF; cdr3_nt: TGTGCCAGCGGGTTAGGACAGGACTATGGCTACACCTTC
v_call: TRBV19; d_call: -; cdr3_length: 17; j_call: TRBJ2-1; clone_size: -; cdr3_aa: CASSIGNRKSSYNEQFF; cdr3_nt: TGTGCCAGTAGTATAGGAAACAGGAAGAGCTCCTACAATGAGCAGTTCTTC
v_call: TRBV20-1; d_call: TRBD2; cdr3_length: 17; j_call: TRBJ2-7; clone_size: many; cdr3_aa: CSARPRRLAKSSYEQYF; cdr3_nt: TGCAGTGCTAGACCAAGACGACTAGCGAAGAGCTCCTACGAGCAGTACTTC
v_call: TRBV19; d_call: TRBD2; cdr3_length: 15; j_call: TRBJ2-2; clone_size: many; cdr3_aa: CASKWTSGNTGELFF; cdr3_nt: TGTGCCAGTAAGTGGACTAGCGGGAACACCGGGGAGCTGTTTTTT
v_call: TRBV29-1; d_call: -; cdr3_length: 12; j_call: TRBJ2-7; clone_size: -; cdr3_aa: CSVEDTNYEQYF; cdr3_nt: TGCAGCGTTGAAGACACCAACTACGAGCAGTACTTC
v_call: TRBV20-1; d_call: TRBD2; cdr3_length: 19; j_call: TRBJ2-1; clone_size: -; cdr3_aa: CSAIMIGTSGRTLYNEQFF; cdr3_nt: TGCAGTGCCATTATGATCGGGACTAGCGGGAGGACCCTCTACAATGAGCAGTTCTTC
v_call: TRBV10-2; d_call: -; cdr3_length: 16; j_call: TRBJ2-5; clone_size: few; cdr3_aa: CASSESLNRAQETQYF; cdr3_nt: TGCGCCAGCAGTGAGTCATTGAACAGGGCACAAGAGACCCAGTACTTC
v_call: TRBV3-1; d_call: TRBD2; cdr3_length: 17; j_call: TRBJ2-1; clone_size: -; cdr3_aa: CASSQAPWAGEGNEQFF; cdr3_nt: TGTGCCAGCAGCCAAGCCCCCTGGGCGGGAGAAGGCAATGAGCAGTTCTTC
v_call: TRBV27; d_call: TRBD2; cdr3_length: 18; j_call: TRBJ2-1; clone_size: -; cdr3_aa: CASTAGLAGRSSYNEQSF; cdr3_nt: TGTGCCAGCACCGCGGGACTAGCGGGGCGAAGCTCCTACAATGAGCAGTCCTTC
v_call: TRBV20-1; d_call: -; cdr3_length: 13; j_call: TRBJ2-7; clone_size: many; cdr3_aa: CSARLDGAYEQYF; cdr3_nt: TGCAGTGCTAGACTGGATGGTGCCTACGAGCAGTACTTC
v_call: TRBV10-3; d_call: TRBD1; cdr3_length: 12; j_call: TRBJ2-7; clone_size: -; cdr3_aa: CAISRQGYEQYF; cdr3_nt: TGTGCCATCAGCAGACAGGGGTACGAGCAGTACTTC
v_call: TRBV28; d_call: -; cdr3_length: 15; j_call: TRBJ1-2; clone_size: -; cdr3_aa: CATYPTAVWHYGYTF; cdr3_nt: TGTGCCACCTATCCCACGGCGGTTTGGCACTATGGCTACACCTTC
v_call: TRBV6-2/TRBV6-3; d_call: TRBD2; cdr3_length: 16; j_call: TRBJ2-1; clone_size: -; cdr3_aa: CASSYTSGRMDNEQFF; cdr3_nt: TGTGCCAGCAGTTACACTAGCGGGAGAATGGACAATGAGCAGTTCTTC
v_call: TRBV12-3/TRBV12-4; d_call: TRBD2; cdr3_length: 14; j_call: TRBJ2-7; clone_size: many; cdr3_aa: CASSGLAGPYEQYF; cdr3_nt: TGTGCCAGCAGTGGACTAGCGGGACCTTACGAGCAGTACTTC
v_call: TRBV11-2; d_call: -; cdr3_length: 15; j_call: TRBJ2-1; clone_size: many; cdr3_aa: CASQRRVRSYNEQFF; cdr3_nt: TGTGCCAGCCAAAGGCGGGTCCGCTCCTACAATGAGCAGTTCTTC
v_call: TRBV7-2; d_call: -; cdr3_length: 15; j_call: TRBJ2-5; clone_size: many; cdr3_aa: CASSLARPGAETQYF; cdr3_nt: TGTGCCAGCAGCTTAGCCCGCCCGGGGGCAGAGACCCAGTACTTC
v_call: TRBV4-3; d_call: -; cdr3_length: 15; j_call: TRBJ2-5; clone_size: -; cdr3_aa: CANSQDYLEGETQYF; cdr3_nt: TGCGCCAACAGCCAAGATTACTTGGAGGGGGAGACCCAGTACTTC
v_call: TRBV28; d_call: TRBD1; cdr3_length: 16; j_call: TRBJ2-2; clone_size: -; cdr3_aa: CASSIPGTGDTGELFF; cdr3_nt: TGTGCCAGCAGCATTCCCGGGACAGGGGATACCGGGGAGCTGTTTTTT
v_call: TRBV7-3; d_call: TRBD2; cdr3_length: 14; j_call: TRBJ2-1; clone_size: few; cdr3_aa: CASSDLAGGWEQFF; cdr3_nt: TGTGCCAGCAGCGACCTAGCGGGAGGGTGGGAGCAGTTCTTC
v_call: TRBV18; d_call: -; cdr3_length: 14; j_call: TRBJ2-7; clone_size: -; cdr3_aa: CASSLIDRSSEQYF; cdr3_nt: TGTGCCAGCTCACTAATAGACAGGAGTTCCGAGCAGTACTTC
v_call: TRBV7-8; d_call: -; cdr3_length: 17; j_call: TRBJ1-2; clone_size: many; cdr3_aa: CASSFSLPGHPNYGYTF; cdr3_nt: TGTGCCAGCAGCTTCAGCTTGCCTGGGCACCCTAACTATGGCTACACCTTC
v_call: TRBV28; d_call: -; cdr3_length: 14; j_call: TRBJ1-3; clone_size: many; cdr3_aa: CASRDTSSGNTIYF; cdr3_nt: TGTGCCAGCAGGGACACCAGCTCTGGAAACACCATATATTTT
v_call: TRBV12-3/TRBV12-4; d_call: TRBD1; cdr3_length: 14; j_call: TRBJ1-6; clone_size: many; cdr3_aa: CASRTGDYNSPLHF; cdr3_nt: TGTGCCAGCAGAACAGGGGATTATAATTCACCCCTCCACTTT